The clone carrying this TCR beta chain came up many times. The sample belongs to a study of spatial heterogeneity in lung cancer. TCRdb called the 5' RACE reads again in MiXCR, with one record for every CDR3 protein. The table lists fewer than 60,000 distinct CDR3 sequences, less than 9% of them singletons. Time point described: blood at routine non-recurrence follow-up after resection. Whole RNA was taken from tumor, nontumor lung or frozen PBMC; it was then sequenced unsorted. The V gene's germline CDR1 is MNHEY and CDR2 SVGAGI. V was cut by 2 bases and J by 2 bases, with 16 bases left in between. The CDR3 is 16 residues long.

This rearrangement joins TRBV6-5 to TRBJ2-7; perhaps TRBD2 as D (6 bases). The material was PBMCs, obtained at follow-up. This sequence was found in a female donor with early-stage non-small cell lung cancer. The CDR3 spells CASSYPRSGGPYEQYF. DNA for the CDR3: TGTGCCAGCAGTTACCCCAGGTCCGGGGGTCCCTACGAGCAGTACTTC.